These 7 T cell receptor beta chains were all obtained from the same sample, sequenced in a study of blood T cell repertoires in COVID-19. Sequenced by immunoSEQ multiplex PCR; TCRdb stores in-frame clones only, minus some. The data show roughly 300,000 clones, about four fifths seen once. Sequencing input: peripheral blood. Receptors were obtained from a woman in her fifties or sixties who had recovered from COVID-19.

The rearrangement links TRBV12-3 or TRBV12-4 to TRBJ2-5; D call uncertain. The CDR3 sequence is 12 residues long. V shed 3 bases and J shed 5 bases, with 7 bases lying between them. This chain's CDR3 is CASSLSSETQYF. In DNA form, the CDR3 reads TGTGCCAGCAGTTTGAGTAGCGAGACCCAGTACTTC.

V gene TRBV19 combines with J gene TRBJ2-7, with a weak D call TRBD1 (6 bases). This CDR3 region has 12 residues. Trimming removed 10 bases from V and 2 bases from J, with 12 bases in between. The V gene's germline CDR1 is LNHDA and CDR2 SQIVND (reference sequence). The CDR3 spells CATTTGTYEQYF. CDR3 DNA: TGTGCCACCACTACAGGGACCTACGAGCAGTACTTC.

Comments on this clone: This sample also contains other DNA sequences that code for the same CDR3. The rearrangement links TRBV24-1 to TRBJ1-5; 10 positions agree with TRBD1. This CDR3 is 18 amino acids long. Germline values: CDR1 KGHDR, CDR2 SFDVKD. V shed 5 bases and J 0 bases; nucleotides not matched to a gene: 9. This CDR3 is CATSGGTGASNSNQPQHF. The CDR3 bases are TGTGCCACCAGTGGAGGGACAGGGGCGTCGAATAGCAATCAGCCCCAGCATTTT.

The gene calls are TRBV19 and TRBJ2-7, with 10 positions matching TRBD1. This CDR3 has 15 amino acids. CDR1 and CDR2 from the germline V gene are LNHDA and SQIVND (reference sequence). V shed 1 base, J shed 3 bases, and the junction held 3 bases outside the gene matches. The CDR3 DNA is TGTGCCAGTAGTATAGCCGGGACAGGGGTCTACGAGCAGTACTTC. This sequence encodes CASSIAGTGVYEQYF.

The rearrangement joins TRBV7-3 to TRBJ1-1; D gene ambiguous. Trimming removed 4 bases at V and 0 bases at J, with 9 bases between. The CDR3 has 14 residues. Germline assignment: CDR1 SGHTA and CDR2 FQGTGA. The CDR3 reads CASSSVDLNTEAFF. CDR3 in DNA: TGTGCCAGCAGCTCTGTAGATTTGAACACTGAAGCTTTCTTT. The whole variable domain, filled in from reference TRBV7-3 and TRBJ1-1, reads GAGVSQTPSNKVTEKGKYVELRCDPISGHTALYWYRQSLGQGPEFLIYFQGTGAADDSGLPNDRFFAVRPEGSVSTLKIQRTERGDSAVYLCASSSVDLNTEAFFGQGTRLTVV.

The rearrangement links TRBV2 to TRBJ2-1, with TRBD1 matching over 8 bases. V dropped 6 bases and J dropped 4; count of bases not matched to a gene: 2. The CDR3 spans 13 residues. CDR1 and CDR2 (germline): SNHLY, FYNNEI. The CDR3, as DNA: TGTGCCAGCAGGAGGACAGGGTACAATGAGCAGTTCTTC. This sequence encodes CASRRTGYNEQFF.

The CDR3 DNA is TGCGCCAGCAGCCCGACAGGGGGTGGAAACACCATATATTTT. It is translated as CASSPTGGGNTIYF. The gene calls are TRBV5-1 and TRBJ1-3; 9 positions match TRBD1. The CDR3 extends over 14 amino acids. Germline CDR1 is SGHRS and CDR2 is YFSETQ. V gave up 4 bases and J gave up 3 bases; unmatched junction bases: 2.